This T cell receptor beta chain was identified in a study of T cell changes during pregnancy in multiple sclerosis. CDR3 size: 16 residues. After removal of 1 base from V and 4 bases from J, the junction contained 7 bases not matched to a gene. Germline CDR1 and CDR2: LGHNA and YSLEER. Profiling relied on immunoSEQ multiplex PCR, and the TCRdb table lists in-frame clones only, not all of them. This sample has tens of thousands of clones; approximately 87% occur once, and the top ten carry under 1.5%. This receptor was identified in a female donor in good health, enrolled as a control in a pregnancy study. J is TRBJ2-3 and V is TRBV4-3; 8 bases map to TRBD2. Material: peripheral blood, obtained in the first trimester of pregnancy. The CDR3 region is CASSQGRGALPDTQYF. The DNA of the CDR3 is TGCGCCAGCAGCCAAGGGCGGGGGGCGCTGCCAGATACGCAGTATTTT.